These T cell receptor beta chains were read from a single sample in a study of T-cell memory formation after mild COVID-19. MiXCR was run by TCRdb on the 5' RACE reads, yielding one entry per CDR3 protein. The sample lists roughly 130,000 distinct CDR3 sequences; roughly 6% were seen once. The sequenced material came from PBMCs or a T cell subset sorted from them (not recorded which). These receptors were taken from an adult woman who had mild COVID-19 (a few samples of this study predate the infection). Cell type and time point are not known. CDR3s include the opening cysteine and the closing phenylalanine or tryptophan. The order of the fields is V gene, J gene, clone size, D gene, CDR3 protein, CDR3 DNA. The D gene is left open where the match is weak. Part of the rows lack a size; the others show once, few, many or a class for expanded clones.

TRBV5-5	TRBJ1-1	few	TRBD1	CASSVWDRARGSSQAEAFF	TGTGCCAGCAGCGTATGGGACAGGGCGAGGGGATCGTCTCAGGCTGAAGCTTTCTTT
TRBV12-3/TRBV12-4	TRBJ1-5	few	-	CASSLSPIRNQPQHF	TGTGCCAGCAGTTTATCGCCCATTCGCAATCAGCCCCAGCATTTT
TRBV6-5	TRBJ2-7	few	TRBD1	CASSYFGTGGREQYF	TGTGCCAGCAGTTACTTCGGGACAGGGGGCCGCGAGCAGTACTTC
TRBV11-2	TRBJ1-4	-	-	CASSLDWEKLFF	TGTGCCAGCAGCTTAGACTGGGAAAAACTGTTTTTT
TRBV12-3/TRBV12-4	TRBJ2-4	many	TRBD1	CASSLVQGAKNIQYF	TGTGCCAGCAGTTTAGTACAGGGGGCCAAAAACATTCAGTACTTC
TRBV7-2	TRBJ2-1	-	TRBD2	CASSSSSGVYNEQFF	TGTGCCAGCAGCTCTTCTAGCGGGGTCTACAATGAGCAGTTCTTC
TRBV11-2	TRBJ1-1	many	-	CASSSHRSTEAFF	TGTGCCAGCAGCTCCCACCGAAGCACTGAAGCTTTCTTT
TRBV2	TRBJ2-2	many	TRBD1	CASSRDRGLLNTGELFF	TGTGCCAGCAGCCGGGACAGGGGGCTTTTGAACACCGGGGAGCTGTTTTTT
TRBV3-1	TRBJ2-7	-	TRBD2	CASSQGRGYEQYF	TGTGCCAGCAGCCAGGGGAGGGGATACGAGCAGTACTTC
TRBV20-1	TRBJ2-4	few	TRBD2	CSATGLAGEAKNIQYF	TGCAGTGCAACGGGACTAGCGGGGGAAGCCAAAAACATTCAGTACTTC
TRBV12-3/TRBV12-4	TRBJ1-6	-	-	CASSLGRAEYNSPLHF	TGTGCCAGCAGTTTGGGCAGGGCTGAGTATAATTCACCCCTCCACTTT
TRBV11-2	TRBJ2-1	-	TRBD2	CASSSLAGGRDEQFF	TGTGCCAGCAGCTCCCTAGCGGGGGGTAGGGATGAGCAGTTCTTC
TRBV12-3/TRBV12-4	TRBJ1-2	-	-	CASRSSGAGIYGYTF	TGTGCCAGCAGGTCATCGGGGGCTGGGATCTATGGCTACACCTTC
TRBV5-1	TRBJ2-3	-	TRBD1	CASSRGQADTQYF	TGCGCCAGCAGCAGGGGACAGGCAGATACGCAGTATTTT
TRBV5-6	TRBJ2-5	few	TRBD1	CASSLGRGYETQYF	TGTGCCAGCAGCTTGGGCAGGGGGTATGAGACCCAGTACTTC
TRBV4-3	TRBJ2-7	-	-	CASSQQTSPGVEQYF	TGCGCCAGCAGCCAACAGACCAGTCCGGGGGTCGAGCAGTACTTC
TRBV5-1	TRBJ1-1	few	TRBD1	CASRPQDRTEAFF	TGCGCCAGCCGACCACAGGACAGGACTGAAGCTTTCTTT
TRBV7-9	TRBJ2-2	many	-	CASRPRRPSELFF	TGTGCCAGCAGACCTAGGCGGCCGTCGGAGCTGTTTTTT
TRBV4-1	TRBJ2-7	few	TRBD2	CASSQPTSGKNEQYF	TGCGCCAGCAGCCAGCCGACTAGCGGGAAGAACGAGCAGTACTTC
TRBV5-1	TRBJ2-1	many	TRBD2	CASSPGLAGNEQFF	TGCGCCAGCAGCCCGGGACTAGCGGGCAATGAGCAGTTCTTC